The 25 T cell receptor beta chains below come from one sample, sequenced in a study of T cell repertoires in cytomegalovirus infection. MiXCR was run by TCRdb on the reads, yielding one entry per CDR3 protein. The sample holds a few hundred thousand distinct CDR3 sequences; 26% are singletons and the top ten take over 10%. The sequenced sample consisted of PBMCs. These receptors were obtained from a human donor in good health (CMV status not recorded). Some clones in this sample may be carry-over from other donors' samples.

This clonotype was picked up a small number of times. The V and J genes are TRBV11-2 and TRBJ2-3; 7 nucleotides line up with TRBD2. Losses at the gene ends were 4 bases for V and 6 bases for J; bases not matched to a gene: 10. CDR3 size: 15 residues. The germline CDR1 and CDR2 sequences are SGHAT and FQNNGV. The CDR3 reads CASSSGEGSSDTQYF. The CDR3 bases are TGTGCCAGCAGCTCGGGGGAGGGCTCATCGGATACGCAGTATTTT.

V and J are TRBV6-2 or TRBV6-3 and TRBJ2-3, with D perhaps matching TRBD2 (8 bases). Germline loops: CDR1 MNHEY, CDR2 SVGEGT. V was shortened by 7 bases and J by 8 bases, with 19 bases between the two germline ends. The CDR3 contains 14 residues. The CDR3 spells CASNRGLREVTQYF. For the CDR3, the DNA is TGTGCCAGCAACAGGGGTCTGCGGGAGGTTACGCAGTATTTT.

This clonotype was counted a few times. The CDR3 sequence: CATSDPGQGRGLSTDTQYF. In nucleotides, the CDR3 is TGTGCCACCAGTGACCCGGGACAGGGTAGAGGATTGAGTACAGATACGCAGTATTTT. The V call is TRBV24-1, the J call TRBJ2-3; 9 bases align to TRBD1. The CDR3 consists of 19 residues. V lost 4 bases and J lost 3; bases outside the gene matches: 16. Per germline, CDR1 KGHDR and CDR2 SFDVKD.

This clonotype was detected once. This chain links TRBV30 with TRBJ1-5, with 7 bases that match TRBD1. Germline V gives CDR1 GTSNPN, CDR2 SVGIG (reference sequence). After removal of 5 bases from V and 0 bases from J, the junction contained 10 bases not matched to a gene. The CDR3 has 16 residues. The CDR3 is CAWDKTGTYSNQPQHF. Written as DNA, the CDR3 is TGTGCCTGGGATAAGACAGGGACCTATAGCAATCAGCCCCAGCATTTT.

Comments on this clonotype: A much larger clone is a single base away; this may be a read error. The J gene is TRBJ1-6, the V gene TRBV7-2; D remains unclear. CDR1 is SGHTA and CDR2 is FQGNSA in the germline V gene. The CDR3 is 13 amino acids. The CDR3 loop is CASSIWGDSPLQF. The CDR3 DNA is TGTGCCAGCAGCATATGGGGAGATTCACCCCTCCAGTTT.

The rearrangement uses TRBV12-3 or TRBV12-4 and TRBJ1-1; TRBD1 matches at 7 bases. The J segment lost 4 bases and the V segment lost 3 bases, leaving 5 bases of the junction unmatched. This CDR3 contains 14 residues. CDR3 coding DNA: TGTGCCAGCAGTTTTCTCAGGGGGGGCACTGAAGCTTTCTTT. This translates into CASSFLRGGTEAFF.

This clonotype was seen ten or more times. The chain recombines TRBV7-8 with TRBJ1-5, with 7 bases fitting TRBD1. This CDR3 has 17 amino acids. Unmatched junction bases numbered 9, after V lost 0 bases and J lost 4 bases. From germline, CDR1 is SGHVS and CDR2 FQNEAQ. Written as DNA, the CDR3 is TGTGCCAGCAGCTTAGCTCCGGGACAGTCCCCAAATCAGCCCCAGCATTTT. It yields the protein CASSLAPGQSPNQPQHF.

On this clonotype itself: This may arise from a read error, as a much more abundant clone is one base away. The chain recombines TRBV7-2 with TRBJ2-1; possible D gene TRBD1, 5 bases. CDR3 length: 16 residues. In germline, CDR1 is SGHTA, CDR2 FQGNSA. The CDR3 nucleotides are TGTGCCAGCTGCTTAGAAGGCCAAGGGGCCTACAATGAGCAGTTCTTC. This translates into CASCLEGQGAYNEQFF.

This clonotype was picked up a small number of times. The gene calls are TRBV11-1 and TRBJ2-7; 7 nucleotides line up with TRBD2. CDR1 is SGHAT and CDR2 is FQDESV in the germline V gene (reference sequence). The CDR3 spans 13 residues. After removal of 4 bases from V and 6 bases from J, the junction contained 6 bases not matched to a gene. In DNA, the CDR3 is TGTGCCAGCAGCTCGCAGCGGGATCTCGAGCAGTACTTC. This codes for CASSSQRDLEQYF.

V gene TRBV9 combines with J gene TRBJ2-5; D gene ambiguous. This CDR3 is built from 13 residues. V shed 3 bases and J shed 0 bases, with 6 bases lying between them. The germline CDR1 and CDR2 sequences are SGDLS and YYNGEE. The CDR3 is CASSGIYQETQYF. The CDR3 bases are TGTGCCAGCAGCGGGATTTACCAAGAGACCCAGTACTTC.

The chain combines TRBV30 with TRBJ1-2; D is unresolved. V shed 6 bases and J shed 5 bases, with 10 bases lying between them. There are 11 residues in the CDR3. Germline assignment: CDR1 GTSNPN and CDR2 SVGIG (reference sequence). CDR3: CACHNGYGYTF. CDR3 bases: TGTGCCTGCCACAACGGGTATGGCTACACCTTC.

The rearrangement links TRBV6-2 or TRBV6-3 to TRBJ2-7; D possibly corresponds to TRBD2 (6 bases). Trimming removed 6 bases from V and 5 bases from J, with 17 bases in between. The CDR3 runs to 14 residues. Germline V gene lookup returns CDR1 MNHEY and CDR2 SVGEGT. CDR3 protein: CASSQSPTSNEQYF. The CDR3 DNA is TGTGCCAGCAGCCAGAGCCCAACTAGCAACGAGCAGTACTTC.

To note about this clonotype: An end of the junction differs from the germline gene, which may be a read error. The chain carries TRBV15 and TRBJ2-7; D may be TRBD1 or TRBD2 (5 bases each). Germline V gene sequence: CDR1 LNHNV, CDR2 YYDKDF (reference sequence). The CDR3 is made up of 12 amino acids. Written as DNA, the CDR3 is TGTGCCACCAGCACCGGGGCTGGGACCCTTATCTTC. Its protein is CATSTGAGTLIF.

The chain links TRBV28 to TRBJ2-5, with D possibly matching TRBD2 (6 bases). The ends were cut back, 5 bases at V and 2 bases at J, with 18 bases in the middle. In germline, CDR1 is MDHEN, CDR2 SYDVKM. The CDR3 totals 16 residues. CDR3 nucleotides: TGTGCCAGCAGTAAGACTAGTGGGCCCCTACAAGAGACCCAGTACTTC. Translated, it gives CASSKTSGPLQETQYF.

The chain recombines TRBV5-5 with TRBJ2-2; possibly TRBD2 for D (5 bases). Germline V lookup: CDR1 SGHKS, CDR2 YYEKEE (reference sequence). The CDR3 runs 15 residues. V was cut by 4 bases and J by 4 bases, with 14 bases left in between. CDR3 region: CASSPVGSPTGELFF. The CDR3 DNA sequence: TGTGCCAGCAGCCCCGTAGGGAGCCCCACCGGGGAGCTGTTTTTT.

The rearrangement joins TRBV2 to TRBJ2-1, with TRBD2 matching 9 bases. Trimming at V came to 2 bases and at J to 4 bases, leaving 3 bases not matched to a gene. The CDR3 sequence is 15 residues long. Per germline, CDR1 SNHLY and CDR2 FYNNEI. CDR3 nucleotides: TGTGCCAGCAGTGAAATTGCGGGAGGGTACAATGAGCAGTTCTTC. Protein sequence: CASSEIAGGYNEQFF.

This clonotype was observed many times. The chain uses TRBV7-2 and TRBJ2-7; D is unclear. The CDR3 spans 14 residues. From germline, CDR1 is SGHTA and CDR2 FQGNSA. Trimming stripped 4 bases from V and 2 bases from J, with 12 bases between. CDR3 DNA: TGTGCCAGCAGCTCATCGACCCCCCCCTACGAGCAGTACTTC. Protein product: CASSSSTPPYEQYF. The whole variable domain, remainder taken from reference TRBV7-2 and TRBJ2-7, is GAGVSQSPSNKVTEKGKDVELRCDPISGHTALYWYRQSLGQGLEFLIYFQGNSAPDKSGLPSDRFSAERTGGSVSTLTIQRTQQEDSAVYLCASSSSTPPYEQYFGPGTRLTVT.

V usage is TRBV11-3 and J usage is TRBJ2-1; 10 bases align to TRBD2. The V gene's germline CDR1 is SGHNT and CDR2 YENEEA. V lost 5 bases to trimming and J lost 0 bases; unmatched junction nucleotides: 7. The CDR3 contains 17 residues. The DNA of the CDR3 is TGTGCCAGCAGCCTTCGAGCGGGAGGGAGCTCCTACAATGAGCAGTTCTTC. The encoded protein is CASSLRAGGSSYNEQFF.

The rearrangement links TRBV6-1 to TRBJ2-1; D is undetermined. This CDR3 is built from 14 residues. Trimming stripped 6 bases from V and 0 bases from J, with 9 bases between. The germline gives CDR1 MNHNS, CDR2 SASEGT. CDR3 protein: CASRSESSYNEQFF. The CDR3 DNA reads TGTGCCAGCAGGTCAGAGAGCTCCTACAATGAGCAGTTCTTC.

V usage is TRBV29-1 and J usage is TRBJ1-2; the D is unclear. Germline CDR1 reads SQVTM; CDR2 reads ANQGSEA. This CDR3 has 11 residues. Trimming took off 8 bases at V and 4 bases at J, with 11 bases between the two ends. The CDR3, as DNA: TGCAGCCTTGGGGAGGTCTATGGCTACACCTTC. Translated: CSLGEVYGYTF.

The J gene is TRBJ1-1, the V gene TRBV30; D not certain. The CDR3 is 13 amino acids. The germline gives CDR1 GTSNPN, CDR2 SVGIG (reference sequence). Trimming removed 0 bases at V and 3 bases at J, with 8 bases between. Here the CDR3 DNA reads TGTGCCTGGAGTGTACGGTCTGACACTGAAGCTTTCTTT. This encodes CAWSVRSDTEAFF.

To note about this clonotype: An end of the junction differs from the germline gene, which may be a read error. The CDR3 is CASSPRGGGSVSNQPQHF. The CDR3 bases are TGTGCTAGCAGCCCGAGGGGAGGGGGCAGCGTAAGCAATCAGCCCCAGCATTTT. The V call is TRBV7-7, the J call TRBJ1-5; 7 bases agree with TRBD1. The CDR3 contains 18 residues. Germline CDR1 and CDR2: SSHAT and FNYEAQ (reference sequence).

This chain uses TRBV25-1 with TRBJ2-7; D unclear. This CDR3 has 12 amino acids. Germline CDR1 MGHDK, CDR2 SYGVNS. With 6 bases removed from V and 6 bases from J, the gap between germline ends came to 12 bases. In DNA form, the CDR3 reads TGTGCCAGCAGCCGAGCTTCAGGCGAGCAGTACGTC. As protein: CASSRASGEQYV.

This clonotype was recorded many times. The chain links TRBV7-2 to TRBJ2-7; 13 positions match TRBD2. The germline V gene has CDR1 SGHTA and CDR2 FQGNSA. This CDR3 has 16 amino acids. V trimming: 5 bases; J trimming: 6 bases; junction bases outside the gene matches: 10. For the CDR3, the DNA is TGTGCCAGCAGCACACGGACTACTAGCGGGAGGGGCGAGCAGTACTTC. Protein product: CASSTRTTSGRGEQYF.

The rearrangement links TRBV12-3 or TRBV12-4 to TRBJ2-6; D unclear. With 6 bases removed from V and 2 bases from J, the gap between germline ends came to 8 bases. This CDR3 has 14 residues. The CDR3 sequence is CASSTTTGANVLTF. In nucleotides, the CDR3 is TGTGCCAGCAGCACTACCACTGGGGCCAACGTCCTGACTTTC.